What follows are 15 T cell receptor beta chains derived from one specimen sequenced in a study of T-cell reconstitution after alpha-beta-depleted transplantation in children. TCRbeta library construction was performed incorporating unique molecular identifiers. Each CDR3 protein is one row after TCRdb ran MiXCR on the PCR reads. Of fewer than 550,000 distinct CDR3 sequences listed, over 9.5% are singletons. The sample was PBMCs, mostly from graft donor cells, taken 180 days after TCRalphabeta/CD19-depleted stem cell transplant. These receptor sequences come from a female patient between 2 and 15 years old who had a stem cell transplant for aplastic anemia, so the T cells may come from the graft donor.

This clonotype was seen repeatedly, ten times or more. The rearrangement links TRBV4-3 to TRBJ2-7, with unresolved D. There are 11 residues in the CDR3. Germline V CDR1 and CDR2: LGHNA, YSLEER. Trimming shortened V by 3 bases and J by 6 bases, and 6 bases separated the two germline ends. The CDR3 nucleotides read TGCGCCAGCAGCCATGCCCCCGAGCAGTACGTC. It encodes CASSHAPEQYV.

The genes are TRBV24-1 and TRBJ2-1; TRBD1 matches 8 bases. Germline V gene lookup returns CDR1 KGHDR and CDR2 SFDVKD. V was pared by 0 bases and J by 6 bases, with 3 bases of the junction left unmatched. There are 15 residues in the CDR3. CDR3 amino acids: CATSDLRDRGNEQFF. The CDR3 nucleotides read TGTGCCACCAGTGATTTGCGTGACAGGGGCAATGAGCAGTTCTTC.

There are a few counts of this clonotype. The V call is TRBV5-1, the J call TRBJ2-5; no definite D call. Per germline, CDR1 SGHRS and CDR2 YFSETQ. The V and J ends lost 0 bases and 1 base respectively, with 7 bases between them. This CDR3 has 14 residues. This CDR3 reads CASSLDGTQETQYF. CDR3 in DNA: TGCGCCAGCAGCTTGGACGGAACCCAAGAGACCCAGTACTTC.

This clonotype was seen a few times. The rearrangement uses TRBV6-1 and TRBJ1-2, with a tentative D call TRBD1 (5 bases). The V and J ends lost 1 base and 7 bases respectively, with 7 bases between them. CDR1 and CDR2 from the germline V gene are MNHNS and SASEGT. CDR3 length: 12 amino acids. Here the CDR3 DNA reads TGTGCCAGCAGTGAAGTCCAGGGTGGCTACACCTTC. It codes for CASSEVQGGYTF.

This clonotype was seen a handful of times. V is TRBV4-3 and J is TRBJ2-1; no definite D call. Per the germline V gene, CDR1 is LGHNA and CDR2 is YSLEER. This CDR3 contains 14 residues. Trimming stripped 1 base from V and 8 bases from J, with 12 bases between. CDR3 sequence reads: CASSQAPLSDEQFF. The DNA for the CDR3 is TGCGCCAGCAGCCAAGCCCCCCTATCGGATGAGCAGTTCTTC.

This clonotype was counted at least ten times. The chain joins TRBV12-3 or TRBV12-4 to TRBJ1-2; D is ambiguous. CDR3 length: 14 residues. V lost 6 bases, J lost 6 bases, and 17 bases lay in between. The CDR3 sequence is CASSYSVVRDGYTF. CDR3 coding DNA: TGTGCCAGCAGCTACTCGGTGGTGCGGGATGGCTACACCTTC.

CDR3 DNA: TGCGCCAGCAGCCCTTGGACCGCGGTGACGGCCCAGTACTTC. Its protein product is CASSPWTAVTAQYF. V and J are TRBV4-1 and TRBJ2-5; D not resolved. Germline V gene data show CDR1 as MGHRA and CDR2 as YSYEKL. Between the trimmed V and J ends, which lost 4 bases and 9 bases, there was a span of 18 bases. The CDR3 is made up of 14 amino acids.

V gene TRBV29-1 combines with J gene TRBJ2-1; the D gene is possibly TRBD2 (6 bases). The CDR3 loop spans 15 amino acids. Trimming stripped 1 base from V and 7 bases from J, with 17 bases between. Per the germline V gene, CDR1 is SQVTM and CDR2 is ANQGSEA. CDR3 in amino acids: CSVEGPRESPNEQFF. The CDR3 region has the DNA TGCAGCGTTGAAGGCCCCCGGGAGAGTCCTAATGAGCAGTTCTTC.

This clonotype was recorded at least ten times. This chain connects TRBV20-1 to TRBJ2-1; D is uncertain. The CDR3 consists of 11 residues. V lost 7 bases and J lost 4, with 8 bases in between. Germline V CDR1 and CDR2: DFQATT, SNEGSKA (reference sequence). DNA for the CDR3: TGCAGTGGAAGAGGTTACAATGAGCAGTTCTTC. This sequence encodes CSGRGYNEQFF.

This clonotype has at least ten counts. This chain uses TRBV7-2 with TRBJ2-1, with D unclear. CDR1 SGHTA and CDR2 FQGNSA come from the germline V gene. There are 12 residues in the CDR3. V lost 5 bases and J lost 9, with 11 bases in between. In DNA, the CDR3 is TGTGCCAGCAGCCCAAGGGTGTCTGAGCAGTTCTTC. Protein product: CASSPRVSEQFF.

This chain links TRBV4-3 with TRBJ2-1, with TRBD2 matching 9 bases. Germline CDR1 and CDR2: LGHNA and YSLEER. V gave up 0 bases and J gave up 3 bases; unmatched junction bases: 6. The CDR3 runs 17 residues. CDR3: CASSQESPSGVYNEQFF. CDR3 sequence (DNA): TGCGCCAGCAGCCAAGAAAGCCCTAGCGGGGTCTACAATGAGCAGTTCTTC.

In this sample, this clonotype turned up a few times. This chain's CDR3 is CASSPQGGEQFF. The CDR3, as DNA: TGTGCCAGCTCACCCCAGGGCGGTGAGCAGTTCTTC. The chain joins TRBV18 to TRBJ2-1; D might be TRBD1 (5 bases). This CDR3 is 12 amino acids long. Trimming cost V 3 bases and J 9 bases, with 9 bases left between them. CDR1 is KGHSH and CDR2 is LQKENI in the germline V gene.

In this sample, this clonotype turned up a few times. The chain recombines TRBV7-8 with TRBJ1-2, with D uncertain. The CDR3 runs to 14 residues. Germline V gene data show CDR1 as SGHVS and CDR2 as FQNEAQ. The V and J ends lost 5 bases and 1 base respectively, with 11 bases between them. The CDR3 nucleotides read TGTGCCAGCAGCCCTGCGGGGTTTAACTATGGCTACACCTTC. Protein sequence: CASSPAGFNYGYTF.

This clonotype was counted at least ten times. As DNA, the CDR3 is TGCGCCAGCAGCTTGTCGGCTACAGATACGCAGTATTTT. Residues: CASSLSATDTQYF. V gene TRBV5-1 combines with J gene TRBJ2-3, with D unresolved. Between the trimmed V and J ends, which lost 1 base and 3 bases, there was a span of 6 bases. Germline CDR1 SGHRS, CDR2 YFSETQ. The CDR3 length is 13 residues.

There are a few counts of this clonotype. This chain links TRBV14 with TRBJ2-5; no firm D call. V was clipped by 4 bases and J by 2 bases, with 8 bases between them. This CDR3 is built from 13 residues. The germline V gene encodes CDR1 SGHDN and CDR2 FVKESK. The CDR3 sequence is CASSPMIQETQYF. DNA for the CDR3: TGTGCCAGCAGCCCCATGATACAAGAGACCCAGTACTTC.